Below, one TCR beta chain is given with its context. The antigen is undetermined. TCRdb called the reads again in MiXCR, with one record for every CDR3 protein. The table includes some 60,000 distinct CDR3 sequences, 62% detected once. The record originates from a study of type 1 regulatory T cells. As for the study in general: T-allo10 is a Tr1-enriched, alloantigen-specific CD4 T cell product made in vitro. Findings and caveats of the study: Type 1 regulatory T cells had a more restricted TCR repertoire than non-type 1 regulatory T cells.

This CDR3 comprises 14 residues. V was pared by 4 bases and J by 2 bases, with 5 bases of the junction left unmatched. The germline V gene has CDR1 DFQATT and CDR2 SNEGSKA (reference sequence). This rearrangement joins TRBV20-1 to TRBJ2-5; TRBD1 matches at 9 bases. The sequenced sample consisted of cultured non-Tr1 T cells, either the whole culture or a sorted T cell fraction (not recorded which). This TCR was recovered from a human donor in good health. For the CDR3, the DNA is TGCAGTGCTAAGCCGGGACAGGGACAAGAGACCCAGTACTTC. Translation gives CSAKPGQGQETQYF.